This TCR beta chain stems from a study of post-analysis software for immune sequencing data. Study results and caveats: People with multiple sclerosis had a significantly lower normalized Chao1 diversity than controls did. A handful of TRBV segments appeared more often in patients than in controls, and TRBV5-6, TRBV5-1 and TRBV20-1 were among these.

Remarks on this clonotype: What it binds is unknown.

CDR1 and CDR2 from the germline V gene are SGHVS and FNYEAQ. The CDR3 spans 15 residues. With 5 bases removed from V and 6 bases from J, the gap between germline ends came to 18 bases. Libraries were made from TCR beta cDNA, and they carried unique molecular identifiers. TCRdb reprocessed the PCR reads with MiXCR, giving one entry per CDR3 protein. The table has 550,000 to 700,000 distinct CDR3 sequences, roughly two fifths seen once. This sequence joins TRBV7-6 and TRBJ2-3; the D gene is possibly TRBD2 (6 bases). The receptor comes from a girl aged 10 to 17 with multiple sclerosis. The source material was blood. The CDR3 sequence is CASSRGQRVQDTQYF. CDR3 DNA: TGTGCCAGCAGCAGAGGCCAGCGGGTTCAGGATACGCAGTATTTT.